The entry below describes one TCR beta chain. Its cognate antigen is unknown. Assay: immunoSEQ multiplex PCR; the TCRdb copy retains only in-frame clones and omits some. The repertoire holds about 360,000 clones, 86% seen once, with approximately 0.8% in the top ten. This sample stems from a study of cytomegalovirus exposure and HLA in healthy donors. V lost 4 bases to trimming and J lost 8 bases, with 11 bases between them. The CDR3 extends over 12 amino acids. The germline gives CDR1 MGHDK, CDR2 SYGVNS. General study findings and limits: Later, an analysis found that TCR clusters from the first cohort tended to co-occur in the 120 or so validation repertoires.

This clonotype originated in a woman in her late teens or twenties in good health and CMV-seronegative. The rearrangement uses TRBV25-1 and TRBJ1-1; perhaps TRBD1 as D (6 bases). The sample consisted of PBMCs. The CDR3 here is CASSAIRGEAFF. Written as DNA, the CDR3 is TGTGCCAGCAGTGCAATCAGGGGAGAAGCTTTCTTT.